The sequence of this TCR beta chain was determined in a study of tumor and adjacent non-tumor tissue in lung cancer. V was clipped by 2 bases and J by 0 bases, with 5 bases between them. The V gene's germline CDR1 is SGHNT and CDR2 YYREEE (reference sequence). The length of the CDR3 is 14 residues. Three rounds of nested PCR, following a modified ARM-PCR protocol, produced the TCRbeta library. Each CDR3 protein gets one entry after TCRdb re-called the multiplex PCR reads with MiXCR. The repertoire holds about 82,000 distinct CDR3 sequences, with 60% to 80% as singletons. This clonotype was detected ten times or more. This sample's RNA came from whole unsorted tissue.

V gene TRBV5-4 combines with J gene TRBJ2-2; no definite D call. Sequencing was performed on lung tumor tissue. The sequence was obtained from a woman in her fifties or sixties with non-small cell lung cancer. In nucleotides, the CDR3 is TGTGCCAGCAGCTTTGGGTCGAACACCGGGGAGCTGTTTTTT. Translated, it gives CASSFGSNTGELFF. Full variable domain (missing parts from reference TRBV5-4 and TRBJ2-2): ETGVTQSPTHLIKTRGQQVTLRCSSQSGHNTVSWYQQALGQGPQFIFQYYREEENGRGNFPPRFSGLQFPNYSSELNVNALELDDSALYLCASSFGSNTGELFFGEGSRLTVL.